The sequence of this T cell receptor beta chain was determined in a study of tumor-infiltrating lymphocytes in primary liver carcinoma. Germline CDR1 and CDR2: MNHEY and SVGAGI. The length of the CDR3 is 13 residues. Trimming pared 3 bases from V and 1 base from J, leaving 6 bases between. In addition to blood RNA drawn from unsorted whole blood, germline DNA was extracted. The authors made TCR beta cDNA from approximately 500 ng total RNA with a constant-region primer. A slightly modified ARM-PCR protocol with three nested multiplex PCR rounds produced these TCR beta libraries. The first two PCR rounds used TRBV1-TRBV30 forward primers with a C-beta reverse primer, 10 cycles each. TCRdb fed the multiplex PCR reads into MiXCR, producing one record per CDR3 protein. The data show 320,000 or so distinct CDR3 sequences, around three fifths seen once. This clonotype was recorded many times.

This chain connects TRBV6-5 to TRBJ1-1; D possibly corresponds to TRBD1 (5 bases). Input material: peripheral blood. This TCR derives from a man between 40 and 49 years old with primary liver carcinoma and hepatitis B virus infection. In nucleotides, the CDR3 is TGTGCCAGCAGTTATGGGACGAACACTGAAGCTTTCTTT. Its protein product is CASSYGTNTEAFF.